The clone carrying this TCR beta chain has only one observation. Its antigen is as yet unknown. The CDR3 totals 14 residues. Between the trimmed V and J ends, which lost 4 bases and 2 bases, there was a span of 10 bases. Germline V gene data show CDR1 as MDHEN and CDR2 as SYDVKM. This entry belongs to a study of OX40 agonist ivuxolimab in advanced cancers. Assay used: immunoSEQ multiplex PCR; TCRdb lists only in-frame clones, some missing. Of 40,000 to 55,000 clones in the sample, about 90% were seen once. Study-wide points: The mean number of expanded clones was higher in CD8+ T cells than in CD4+. Clonal expansion by week 6 occurred in CD4+ and CD8+ blood T cells (at 0.1 to 3.0 mg/kg).

The chain links TRBV28 to TRBJ2-3; D perhaps matches TRBD2 (5 bases). Here the sequenced sample was CD4+ or CD8+ T cells sorted from blood, taken in a trial of the OX40 agonist ivuxolimab. This TCR was recovered from an adult with an advanced solid tumor such as melanoma, head and neck, liver or kidney cancer. CDR3 sequence: CASSSGSHTDTQYF. The CDR3 region has the DNA TGTGCCAGCAGTTCGGGGTCCCACACAGATACGCAGTATTTT.